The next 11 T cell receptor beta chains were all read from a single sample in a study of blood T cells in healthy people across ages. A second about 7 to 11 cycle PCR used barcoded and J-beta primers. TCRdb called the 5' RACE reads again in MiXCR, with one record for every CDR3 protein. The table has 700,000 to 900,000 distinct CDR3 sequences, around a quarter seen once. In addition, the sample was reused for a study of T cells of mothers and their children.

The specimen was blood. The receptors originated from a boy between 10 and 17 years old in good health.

The CDR3 DNA sequence: TGCAGTGCTAGACTTGGAGGGACTAGCGGGGGTGTCGAGCAGTACTTC. It specifies CSARLGGTSGGVEQYF. The chain carries TRBV20-1 and TRBJ2-5; 14 bases are shared with TRBD2. The J call may be in error: the DNA end matches TRBJ2-7 better. This CDR3 is built from 16 residues. The germline V gene encodes CDR1 DFQATT and CDR2 SNEGSKA (reference sequence).

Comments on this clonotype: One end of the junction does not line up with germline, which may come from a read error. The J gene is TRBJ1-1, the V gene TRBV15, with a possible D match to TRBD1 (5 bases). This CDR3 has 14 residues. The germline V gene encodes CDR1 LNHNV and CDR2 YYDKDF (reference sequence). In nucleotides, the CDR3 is TGTGCCACCAACAGAGATGGAGGGACCACTGAAGCTTTCTTT. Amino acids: CATNRDGGTTEAFF.

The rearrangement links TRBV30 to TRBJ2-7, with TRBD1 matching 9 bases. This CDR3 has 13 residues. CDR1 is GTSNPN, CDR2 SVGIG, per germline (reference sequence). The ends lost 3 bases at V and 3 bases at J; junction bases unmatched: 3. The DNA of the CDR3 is TGTGCCTGGAGCCGGGACAGGGTCTACGAGCAGTACTTC. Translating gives CAWSRDRVYEQYF.

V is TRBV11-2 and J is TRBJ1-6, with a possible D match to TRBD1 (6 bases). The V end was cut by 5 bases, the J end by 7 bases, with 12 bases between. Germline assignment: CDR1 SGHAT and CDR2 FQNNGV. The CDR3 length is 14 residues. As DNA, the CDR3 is TGTGCCAGCAGCCGAGGGGGGAGGAATTCACCCCTCCACTTT. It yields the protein CASSRGGRNSPLHF.

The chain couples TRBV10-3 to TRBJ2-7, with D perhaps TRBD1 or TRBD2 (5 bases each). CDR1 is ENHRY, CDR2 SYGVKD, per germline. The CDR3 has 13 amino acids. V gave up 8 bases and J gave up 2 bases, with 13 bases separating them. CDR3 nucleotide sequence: TGTGCCATCGGGGGATCAGCACCCTACGAGCAGTACTTC. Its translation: CAIGGSAPYEQYF.

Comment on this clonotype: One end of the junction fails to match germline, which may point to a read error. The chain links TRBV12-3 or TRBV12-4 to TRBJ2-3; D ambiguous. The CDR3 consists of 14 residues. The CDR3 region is CASSSLSRVDAQYF. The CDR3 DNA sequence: TGTGCCAGCAGTTCGCTATCAAGAGTAGATGCGCAGTATTTT.

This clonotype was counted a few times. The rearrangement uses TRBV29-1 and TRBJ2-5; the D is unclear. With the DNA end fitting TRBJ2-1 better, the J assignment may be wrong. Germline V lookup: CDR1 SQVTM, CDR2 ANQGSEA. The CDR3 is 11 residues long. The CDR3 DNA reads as TGCAGCGTTGAAGGTCGTAGGGAGCAGTTCTTC. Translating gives CSVEGRREQFF.

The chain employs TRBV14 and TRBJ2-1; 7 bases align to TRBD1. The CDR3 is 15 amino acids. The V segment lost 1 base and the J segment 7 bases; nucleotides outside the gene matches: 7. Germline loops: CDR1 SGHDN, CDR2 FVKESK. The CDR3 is CASSQGQTGLNEQFF. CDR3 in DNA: TGTGCCAGCAGCCAAGGTCAGACAGGGTTGAATGAGCAGTTCTTC.

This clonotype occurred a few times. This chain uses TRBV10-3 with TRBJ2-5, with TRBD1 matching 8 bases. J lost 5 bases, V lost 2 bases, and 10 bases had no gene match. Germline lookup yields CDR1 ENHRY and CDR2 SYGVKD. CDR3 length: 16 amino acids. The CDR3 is CAISEAYTGGRETQYF. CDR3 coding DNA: TGTGCCATCAGTGAGGCATATACAGGGGGACGGGAGACCCAGTACTTC.

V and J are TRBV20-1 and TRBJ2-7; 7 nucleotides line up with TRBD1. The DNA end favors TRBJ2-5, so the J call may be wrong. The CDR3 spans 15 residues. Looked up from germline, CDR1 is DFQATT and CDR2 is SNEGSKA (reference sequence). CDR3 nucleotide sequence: TGCAGTGCTAGAGAACCAAGGGGGCACCAAGAGACCCAGTACTTC. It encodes CSAREPRGHQETQYF.

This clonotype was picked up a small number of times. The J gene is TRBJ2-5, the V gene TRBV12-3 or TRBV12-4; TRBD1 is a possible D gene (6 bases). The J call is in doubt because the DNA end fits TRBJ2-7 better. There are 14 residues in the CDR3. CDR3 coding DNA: TGTGCCAGCGCCCGGATGGGGGCCACCTACGAGCAGTACTTC. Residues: CASARMGATYEQYF.